These 27 T cell receptor beta chains originate from one sample sequenced in a study of T cell responses to AZD1222 COVID-19 vaccine. Sequencing was performed with immunoSEQ multiplex PCR; in TCRdb, only in-frame clones are kept and a portion is missing. The top ten clones hold roughly 3.5% of a sample with 90,000 to 100,000 clones, about 88% of them seen once. The sample in question was peripheral blood, obtained on day 0 of AZD1222 vaccination. These TCRs come from an adult in good health.

The chain uses TRBV24-1 and TRBJ1-3; TRBD1 matches at 11 bases. The CDR3 extends over 17 amino acids. Per the germline V gene, CDR1 is KGHDR and CDR2 is SFDVKD. The V gene end was trimmed by 4 bases and the J gene end by 4 bases; junction bases not matched to a gene: 8. The CDR3 region has the DNA TGTGCCACCAGTGACACTGGACAGGGGGCGAGGGGAAACACCATATATTTT. Translating gives CATSDTGQGARGNTIYF.

V and J are TRBV18 and TRBJ2-7; possibly TRBD1 for D (6 bases). The germline gives CDR1 KGHSH, CDR2 LQKENI. V was trimmed by 3 bases and J by 7 bases, leaving 16 bases between them. This CDR3 has 14 amino acids. Here the CDR3 DNA reads TGTGCCAGCTCACCGGCAGGGGCCTTGGAGGAGCAGTACTTC. Amino acid sequence: CASSPAGALEEQYF. The variable domain in full, completed from reference TRBV18 and TRBJ2-7, reads NAGVMQNPRHLVRRRGQEARLRCSPMKGHSHVYWYRQLPEEGLKFMVYLQKENIIDESGMPKERFSAEFPKEGPSILRIQQVVRGDSAAYFCASSPAGALEEQYFGPGTRLTVT.

With respect to this clone: Additional DNA sequences in this sample encode the identical CDR3. The chain recombines TRBV20-1 with TRBJ2-7, with D hard to call. CDR1 and CDR2 (germline): DFQATT, SNEGSKA (reference sequence). This CDR3 has 10 residues. Trimming cost V 7 bases and J 0 bases, with 4 bases left between them. The DNA of the CDR3 is TGCAGTGGCCTCTCCTACGAGCAGTACTTC. Amino acids: CSGLSYEQYF.

The chain links TRBV3-1 (or the pseudogene TRBV3-2) to TRBJ2-2, with 11 positions matching TRBD2. Germline V gene data show CDR1 as LGHDT and CDR2 as YNNKEL (reference sequence). V lost 3 bases, J lost 6 bases, and 15 bases stayed unmatched. This CDR3 spans 19 amino acids. The CDR3 DNA follows: TGTGCCAGCAGCCACTACTTAACTAGCGGGGGATTTGGCGCCGGGGAGCTGTTTTTT. It yields the protein CASSHYLTSGGFGAGELFF.

This chain joins TRBV5-1 and TRBJ2-7, with 8 bases identical to TRBD1. The CDR3 totals 14 residues. Germline trimming cut 4 bases from V and 4 bases from J; bases unmatched to any gene: 7. From germline, CDR1 is SGHRS and CDR2 YFSETQ. Here the CDR3 reads CASSGVTGEYEQYF. DNA of the CDR3: TGCGCCAGCAGCGGGGTGACAGGGGAGTACGAGCAGTACTTC.

This clone was found many times. The rearrangement uses TRBV5-6 and TRBJ1-2, with unresolved D. This CDR3 comprises 16 residues. Germline CDR1 is SGHDT and CDR2 is YYEEEE. The ends were cut back, 0 bases at V and 5 bases at J, with 17 bases in the middle. The CDR3 DNA sequence: TGTGCCAGCAGCTTGGATCTCGACGGCTCCCTTTATGGCTACACCTTC. This encodes CASSLDLDGSLYGYTF.

This chain connects TRBV23-1 to TRBJ2-7, with a possible D match to TRBD2 (5 bases). TRBV23-1 is given ORF status, its function remaining uncertain. The CDR3 consists of 16 residues. With 0 bases removed from V and 0 bases from J, the gap between germline ends came to 12 bases. This CDR3 reads CASSQSGRTSSYEQYF. DNA for the CDR3: TGCGCCAGCAGTCAATCTGGGAGAACCTCCTCCTACGAGCAGTACTTC.

This chain connects TRBV5-6 to TRBJ1-2, with TRBD1 matching over 7 bases. CDR1 and CDR2 from the germline V gene are SGHDT and YYEEEE. V dropped 4 bases and J dropped 4; count of bases not matched to a gene: 13. The CDR3 has 16 residues. The CDR3: CASSQGGGRLFYGYTF. The DNA of the CDR3 is TGTGCCAGCAGCCAGGGGGGAGGACGGCTCTTCTATGGCTACACCTTC. Full variable domain (missing parts from reference TRBV5-6 and TRBJ1-2): DAGVTQSPTHLIKTRGQQVTLRCSPKSGHDTVSWYQQALGQGPQFIFQYYEEEERQRGNFPDRFSGHQFPNYSSELNVNALLLGDSALYLCASSQGGGRLFYGYTFGSGTRLTVV.

The V call is TRBV11-1, the J call TRBJ2-7; possibly TRBD2 for D (5 bases). The CDR3 runs 15 residues. Trimming removed 0 bases at V and 4 bases at J, with 13 bases between. Per the germline V gene, CDR1 is SGHAT and CDR2 is FQDESV (reference sequence). The CDR3 coding sequence is TGTGCCAGCAGCTTAGCTGGAGGCTGGGGTTACGAGCAGTACTTC. This encodes CASSLAGGWGYEQYF.

The V call is TRBV29-1, the J call TRBJ1-2; 8 bases match TRBD1. Germline V lookup: CDR1 SQVTM, CDR2 ANQGSEA. The junction had 9 bases not matched to a gene; V was cut back by 6 bases and J by 3 bases. The CDR3 consists of 14 residues. CDR3 residues: CSVEAGGYDYGYTF. The CDR3, as DNA: TGCAGCGTCGAGGCAGGGGGCTACGACTATGGCTACACCTTC.

The V call is TRBV6-6, the J call TRBJ1-6; D remains ambiguous. The germline V gene encodes CDR1 MNHNY and CDR2 SVGAGI (reference sequence). Trimming took off 6 bases at V and 10 bases at J, with 16 bases between the two ends. The CDR3 is 14 amino acids. The CDR3 reads CASRREYVDSPLHF. The CDR3 coding sequence is TGTGCCAGCAGGCGAGAGTACGTGGACTCACCCCTCCACTTT.

The rearrangement links TRBV15 to TRBJ1-4; D gene unclear. The V and J ends lost 2 bases and 8 bases respectively, with 18 bases between them. The CDR3 totals 16 residues. From germline, CDR1 is LNHNV and CDR2 YYDKDF (reference sequence). The CDR3 here is CATSRRIATRQEKLFF. The DNA for the CDR3 is TGTGCCACCAGCAGACGGATCGCTACTCGGCAGGAAAAACTGTTTTTT. The full variable domain, rest sourced from reference TRBV15 and TRBJ1-4, is DAMVIQNPRYQVTQFGKPVTLSCSQTLNHNVMYWYQQKSSQAPKLLFHYYDKDFNNEADTPDNFQSRRPNTSFCFLDIRSPGLGDTAMYLCATSRRIATRQEKLFFGSGTQLSVL.

The chain links TRBV10-1 to TRBJ1-1; the D is unclear. The CDR3 is 14 amino acids. Trimming took 2 bases from V and 2 from J, leaving 9 bases between them. Germline lookup yields CDR1 WNHNN and CDR2 SYGVQD (reference sequence). The CDR3 loop reads CASSERQENTEAFF. As DNA, the CDR3 is TGCGCCAGCAGTGAGAGGCAGGAAAACACTGAAGCTTTCTTT.

The chain is built from TRBV21-1 and TRBJ2-5. TRBV21-1 is given as a pseudogene. The CDR3 length is 14 residues. CDR3 amino acids: CASSKKGPYETQYF. In DNA, the CDR3 is TGTGCCAGCAGCAAGAAGGGTCCATACGAGACCCAGTACTTC.

V gene TRBV27 combines with J gene TRBJ1-1, with 8 positions matching TRBD1. This CDR3 is 14 amino acids long. V was pared by 5 bases and J by 4 bases, with 6 bases of the junction left unmatched. CDR1 MNHEY and CDR2 SMNVEV come from the germline V gene (reference sequence). This CDR3 is CASSPPDRATEAFF. Written as DNA, the CDR3 is TGTGCCAGCAGTCCTCCGGACAGGGCCACTGAAGCTTTCTTT.

V is TRBV4-1 and J is TRBJ1-1, with D possibly TRBD1 on 5 matching bases. The V end was cut by 3 bases, the J end by 3 bases, with 11 bases between. This CDR3 region has 14 residues. CDR1 is MGHRA, CDR2 YSYEKL, per germline. CDR3 coding DNA: TGCGCCAGCAGCCAGCTTTGGGGGGACACTGAAGCTTTCTTT. The encoded protein is CASSQLWGDTEAFF.

J is TRBJ1-3 and V is TRBV10-3, with D possibly TRBD1 on 5 matching bases. Germline CDR1 is ENHRY and CDR2 is SYGVKD. CDR3 size: 14 residues. Trimming stripped 0 bases from V and 3 bases from J, with 6 bases between. The CDR3 spells CAISESGVGNTIYF. The DNA for the CDR3 is TGTGCCATCAGTGAGTCAGGGGTTGGAAACACCATATATTTT.

Of note for this clone: This specimen includes other DNA sequences encoding the same CDR3. The genes are TRBV5-4 and TRBJ1-5; unclear D gene. Trimming stripped 0 bases from V and 1 base from J, with 2 bases between. CDR1 is SGHNT and CDR2 is YYREEE in the germline V gene (reference sequence). The CDR3 loop spans 13 amino acids. In nucleotides, the CDR3 is TGTGCCAGCAGCTTGGACAGCAATCAGCCCCAGCATTTT. Its protein product is CASSLDSNQPQHF.

This clone was counted a single time. The chain carries TRBV11-2 and TRBJ1-1, with D perhaps TRBD1 (5 bases). The CDR3 contains 15 residues. V dropped 4 bases and J dropped 1 base, with 13 bases sitting between them. Germline CDR1 SGHAT, CDR2 FQNNGV. The CDR3 sequence is CASSSPRGRNTEAFF. Here the CDR3 DNA reads TGTGCCAGCAGCTCTCCCCGGGGGAGGAACACTGAAGCTTTCTTT.

This rearrangement joins TRBV7-9 to TRBJ1-2; 7 bases agree with TRBD1. V shed 3 bases, J shed 7 bases, and the junction held 5 bases outside the gene matches. The CDR3 has 13 residues. Germline assignment: CDR1 SEHNR and CDR2 FQNEAQ (reference sequence). This chain's CDR3 is CASSFGQEGGYTF. DNA of the CDR3: TGTGCCAGCAGCTTTGGACAGGAGGGTGGCTACACCTTC.

The chain has TRBV12-3 or TRBV12-4 and TRBJ2-1, with a tentative D call TRBD2 (6 bases). V was trimmed by 10 bases and J by 4 bases, leaving 14 bases between them. The CDR3 is made up of 13 amino acids. Here the CDR3 DNA reads TGTGCCACCGGACGGGGGTATTACAATGAGCAGTTCTTC. This encodes CATGRGYYNEQFF.

This chain joins TRBV2 and TRBJ1-1; maybe TRBD1 (5 bases). The CDR3 consists of 14 residues. Germline CDR1 and CDR2: SNHLY and FYNNEI. V dropped 6 bases and J dropped 6 bases, with 17 bases sitting between them. The chain's CDR3 is CASSQRFRVPEAFF. As DNA, the CDR3 is TGTGCCAGCAGCCAACGGTTCAGGGTACCTGAAGCTTTCTTT.

The table lists this clone with a few counts. The chain uses TRBV28 and TRBJ1-2; D unresolved. The CDR3 length is 15 residues. Germline V gene lookup returns CDR1 MDHEN and CDR2 SYDVKM. Trimming cost V 6 bases and J 3 bases, with 17 bases left between them. CDR3 region: CASRNYDRKDYGYTF. The CDR3 bases are TGTGCCAGCAGGAATTACGACCGAAAGGACTATGGCTACACCTTC.

This CDR3 is CASSEPGQLPFFEKLFF. The CDR3 DNA follows: TGTGCCAGCAGTGAGCCGGGACAGCTTCCCTTTTTTGAAAAACTGTTTTTT. This chain uses TRBV6-1 with TRBJ1-4; 7 bases fit TRBD1. Germline CDR1 reads MNHNS; CDR2 reads SASEGT. The CDR3 extends over 17 amino acids. With V trimmed by 3 bases and J by 7 bases, 14 bases remained unmatched.

CDR3 amino acids: CASSRSTRSYGYTF. CDR3 DNA sequence: TGTGCCAGCAGCCGATCCACACGCTCATATGGCTACACCTTC. The chain recombines TRBV28 with TRBJ1-2; D is unresolved. Trimming pared 6 bases from V and 5 bases from J, leaving 16 bases between. This CDR3 is 14 amino acids long. Germline loops: CDR1 MDHEN, CDR2 SYDVKM.

J is TRBJ1-5 and V is TRBV28, with D possibly TRBD1 on 5 matching bases. V shed 8 bases and J shed 7 bases, with 15 bases lying between them. The CDR3 runs 13 residues. The V gene's germline CDR1 is MDHEN and CDR2 SYDVKM. Here the CDR3 DNA reads TGTGCCAGCCAACCAGTCGGGGCACAGCCCCAGCATTTT. It is translated as CASQPVGAQPQHF.

The V and J genes are TRBV5-1 and TRBJ2-5, with TRBD2 identical over 12 bases. CDR3 length equals 15 residues. The J segment lost 5 bases and the V segment lost 2 bases, leaving 4 bases of the junction unmatched. Germline V gene lookup returns CDR1 SGHRS and CDR2 YFSETQ. CDR3 sequence reads: CASSLLAGGGETQYF. DNA for the CDR3: TGCGCCAGCAGCTTACTAGCGGGGGGCGGGGAGACCCAGTACTTC.